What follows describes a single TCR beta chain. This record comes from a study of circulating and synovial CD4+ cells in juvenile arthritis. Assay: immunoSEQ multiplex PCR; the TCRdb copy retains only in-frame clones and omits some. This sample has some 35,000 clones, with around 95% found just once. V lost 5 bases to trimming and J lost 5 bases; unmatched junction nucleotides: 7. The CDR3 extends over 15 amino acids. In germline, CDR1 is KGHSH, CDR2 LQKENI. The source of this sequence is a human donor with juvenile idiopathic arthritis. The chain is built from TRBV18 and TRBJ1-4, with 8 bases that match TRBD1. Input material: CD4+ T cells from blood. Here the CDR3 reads CASSGQGQGNEKLFF. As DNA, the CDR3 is TGTGCCAGCTCAGGACAGGGCCAAGGAAATGAAAAACTGTTTTTT.